One sample yielded the 2 T cell receptor beta chains listed below, sequenced in a study of shared clonotypes between healthy human individuals. Libraries were prepared by immunoSEQ multiplex PCR; TCRdb keeps only in-frame clonotypes and omits some of them. The repertoire holds approximately 1,500,000 clones, approximately 98% seen once, with less than 0.55% in the top ten. Sequencing used naive CD4+ T cells sorted from blood. Documented subset: CD45RA+ positively selected. The source is a young man in good health.

The V gene is TRBV6-5, the J gene TRBJ2-7, with D possibly matching TRBD2 (6 bases). The CDR3 runs 14 residues. Trimming left V 5 bases short and J 0 bases short, with 11 bases between. CDR1 MNHEY and CDR2 SVGAGI come from the germline V gene. CDR3 sequence: CASSTLAISYEQYF. The CDR3 coding sequence is TGTGCCAGCAGTACCCTAGCGATCTCCTACGAGCAGTACTTC.

The chain links TRBV5-1 to TRBJ2-3; 13 bases are shared with TRBD2. CDR1 and CDR2 (germline): SGHRS, YFSETQ. V trimming: 4 bases; J trimming: 5 bases; junction bases outside the gene matches: 1. The CDR3 extends over 14 amino acids. The DNA of the CDR3 is TGCGCCAGCAGCGGACTAGCGGGAGAAGATACGCAGTATTTT. As protein: CASSGLAGEDTQYF. Looking up the rest from reference TRBV5-1 and TRBJ2-3 gives the full variable domain: KAGVTQTPRYLIKTRGQQVTLSCSPISGHRSVSWYQQTPGQGLQFLFEYFSETQRNKGNFPGRFSGRQFSNSRSEMNVSTLELGDSALYLCASSGLAGEDTQYFGPGTRLTVL.